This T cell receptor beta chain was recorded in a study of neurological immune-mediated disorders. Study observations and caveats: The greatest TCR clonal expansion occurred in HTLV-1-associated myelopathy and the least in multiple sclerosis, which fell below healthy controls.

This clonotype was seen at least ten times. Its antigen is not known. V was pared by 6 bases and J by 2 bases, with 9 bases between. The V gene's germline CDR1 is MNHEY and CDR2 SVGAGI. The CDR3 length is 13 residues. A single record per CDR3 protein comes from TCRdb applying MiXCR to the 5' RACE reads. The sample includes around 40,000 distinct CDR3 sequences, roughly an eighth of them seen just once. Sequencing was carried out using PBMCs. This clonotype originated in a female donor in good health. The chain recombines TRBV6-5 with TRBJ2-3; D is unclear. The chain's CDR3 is CASRSDYTDTQYF. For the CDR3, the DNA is TGTGCCAGCAGGTCGGATTACACAGATACGCAGTATTTT.